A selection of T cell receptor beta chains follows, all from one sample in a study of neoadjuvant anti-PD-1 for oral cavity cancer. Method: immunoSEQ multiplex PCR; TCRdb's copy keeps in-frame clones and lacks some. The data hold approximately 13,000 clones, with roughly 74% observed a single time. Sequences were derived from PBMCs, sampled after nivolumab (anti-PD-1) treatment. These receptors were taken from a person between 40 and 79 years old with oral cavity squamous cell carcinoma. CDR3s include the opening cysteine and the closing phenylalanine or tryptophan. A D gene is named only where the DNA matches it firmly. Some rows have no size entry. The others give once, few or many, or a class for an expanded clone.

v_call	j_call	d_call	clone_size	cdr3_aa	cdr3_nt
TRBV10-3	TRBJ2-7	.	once	CAISDDPSYEQYF	TGTGCCATCAGTGACGACCCTTCCTACGAGCAGTACTTC
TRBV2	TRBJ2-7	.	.	CASSLPQDKNSYEQYF	TGTGCCAGCAGCCTCCCCCAGGACAAAAACTCCTACGAGCAGTACTTC
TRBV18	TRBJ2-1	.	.	CASSPGSLDEQFF	TGTGCCAGCTCACCCGGTAGTCTTGATGAGCAGTTCTTC
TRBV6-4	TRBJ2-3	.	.	CASSDSGRSPDTQYF	TGTGCCAGCAGTGACTCGGGAAGATCACCTGATACGCAGTATTTT
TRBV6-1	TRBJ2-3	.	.	CATTTGRSTDTQYF	TGTGCCACCACAACGGGCCGCAGCACAGATACGCAGTATTTT
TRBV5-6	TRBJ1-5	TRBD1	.	CASSRQGDSQPQHF	TGTGCCAGCAGCCGACAGGGGGACAGTCAGCCCCAGCATTTT
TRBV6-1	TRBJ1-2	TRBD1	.	CASSQPGTDLCYTF	TGTGCCAGCAGTCAACCCGGGACAGACCTGTGCTACACCTTC
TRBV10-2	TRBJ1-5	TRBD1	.	CASGGTGRYQPQHF	TGCGCCAGCGGTGGGACAGGCAGGTATCAGCCCCAGCATTTT
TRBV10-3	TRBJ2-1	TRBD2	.	CAISDGTTPSEQFF	TGTGCCATCAGTGACGGGACTACTCCCAGTGAGCAGTTCTTC
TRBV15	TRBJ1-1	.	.	CATSRPGGADTEAFF	TGTGCCACCAGCAGGCCCGGGGGCGCAGACACTGAAGCTTTCTTT
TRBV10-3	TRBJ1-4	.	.	CAITGATNEKLFF	TGTGCCATCACCGGTGCAACTAATGAAAAACTGTTTTTT
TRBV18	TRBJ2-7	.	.	CASSPQGSYEQYF	TGTGCCAGCTCACCTCAGGGTTCCTACGAGCAGTACTTC
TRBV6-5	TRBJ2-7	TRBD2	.	CASSGLGGGYEQYF	TGTGCCAGCAGTGGACTCGGGGGGGGGTACGAGCAGTACTTC
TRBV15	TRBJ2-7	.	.	CATSRDWGDSYEQYF	TGTGCCACCAGCAGAGATTGGGGCGATTCCTACGAGCAGTACTTC